One and the same sample provided the 32 T cell receptor gamma chains below, sequenced in a study of intestinal T cells in coeliac disease. TRG repertoires were amplified with LymphoTrack primers from 200 ng of biopsy DNA. TCRdb fed the multiplex PCR reads to CATT. This table holds over 1,500 gamma-chain clones, roughly 53% found once. Genomic DNA came from ten approximately 4.8-µm formalin-fixed paraffin-embedded scrolls per case. Material for sequencing was a duodenal biopsy. These TCRs come from a human donor with celiac disease.

Within the sample, this clone is large. This CDR3 is also generated by other DNA sequences in the sample. This sequence joins TRGV2 and TRGJP2. The CDR3 has 13 residues. The V segment lost 0 bases and the J segment 8 bases; nucleotides outside the gene matches: 3. Germline V gives CDR1 EGSNGY, CDR2 YDSYNSKV. CDR3 nucleotide sequence: TGTGCCACCTGGGACGGGCTAGATTGGATCAAGACGTTT. As protein: CATWDGLDWIKTF.

This clone was counted only a few times. CDR3 sequence: CAARNYYKKLF. In DNA, the CDR3 is TGTGCTGCCCGGAATTATTATAAGAAACTCTTT. This chain uses TRGV10 with TRGJ1 or TRGJ2. TRGV10 is identified as an open reading frame with a role that is uncertain. Trimming at V came to 12 bases and at J to 0 bases, leaving 3 bases not matched to a gene. The length of the CDR3 is 11 residues.

The rearrangement links TRGV10 to TRGJP1. TRGV10 is an ORF, with its function uncertain. V gave up 11 bases and J gave up 2 bases; unmatched junction bases: 12. CDR3 length equals 15 residues. The CDR3 DNA sequence: TGTGCTGCGGTGGATTATGTGACCACTGGTTGGTTCAAGATATTT. This encodes CAAVDYVTTGWFKIF.

The rearrangement uses TRGV10 and TRGJ1 or TRGJ2. TRGV10 belongs to the ORF category, with a function that is uncertain. CDR3 length: 12 residues. The ends lost 8 bases at V and 10 bases at J; junction bases unmatched: 12. The CDR3 reads CAAWDSRKKKLF. DNA of the CDR3: TGTGCTGCGTGGGATTCGAGAAAAAAGAAACTCTTT.

This clone was counted a few times. The chain recombines TRGV2 with TRGJP1. This CDR3 is 15 amino acids long. Germline V gene lookup returns CDR1 EGSNGY and CDR2 YDSYNSKV. V lost 3 bases to trimming and J lost 6 bases; unmatched junction nucleotides: 10. The CDR3: CATWDPTPPGWFKIF. For the CDR3, the DNA is TGTGCCACCTGGGACCCGACCCCCCCTGGTTGGTTCAAGATATTT.

As regards this clone: A read error may explain this, as a much larger clone is one base away. V usage is TRGV11 and J usage is TRGJP1. TRGV11 is recorded as an ORF, its role being uncertain. CDR3 length: 15 amino acids. V was clipped by 1 base and J by 6 bases; unmatched bases: 5. This CDR3 is CACWIRHIAGWFKIF. The CDR3 region has the DNA TGTGCCTGCTGGATTAGGCATATCGCTGGTTGGTTCAAGATATTT.

As to this clone: Other DNA sequences of this sample code for an identical CDR3. The gene calls are TRGV10 and TRGJ1 or TRGJ2. TRGV10 is recorded as an ORF, its role being uncertain. The CDR3 runs 14 residues. The V gene end was trimmed by 11 bases and the J gene end by 7 bases; junction bases not matched to a gene: 18. The CDR3 spells CAARGFFGNYKKLF. The DNA for the CDR3 is TGTGCTGCGCGGGGATTCTTTGGTAACTATAAGAAACTCTTT.

V usage is TRGV10 and J usage is TRGJP1. TRGV10 qualifies as an ORF whose function is uncertain. V was pared by 8 bases and J by 10 bases, with 17 bases of the junction left unmatched. This CDR3 spans 15 amino acids. For the CDR3, the DNA is TGTGCTGCGTGGGATGGCCTACAATTCGCTTGGTTCAAGATATTT. It translates to CAAWDGLQFAWFKIF.

This clone turned up a few times. J is TRGJ1 or TRGJ2 and V is TRGV10. TRGV10 is an ORF, with its function uncertain. The CDR3 totals 13 residues. Germline trimming cut 8 bases from V and 7 bases from J; bases unmatched to any gene: 12. The CDR3 spells CAAWGLVGYKKLF. The CDR3 DNA follows: TGTGCTGCGTGGGGCCTTGTTGGGTATAAGAAACTCTTT.

As regards this clone: A clone one base away is much larger, so this may be a read error. The chain joins TRGV11 to TRGJP1. TRGV11 is recorded as an ORF, its role being uncertain. The CDR3 totals 15 residues. DNA of the CDR3: TGTGCCTGCTGGATTAGGCGGGCCACTGATTGGTTCAAGATATTT. Encoded protein: CACWIRRATDWFKIF.

In the case of this clone: Given a much more abundant clone one base away, this may be a read error. This same CDR3 is encoded by further DNA sequences in the sample. Here the CDR3 reads CATWDGFQAGWFKIF. CDR3 DNA: TGTGCCACCTGGGACGGGTTCCAGGCTGGTTGGTTCAAGATATTT. The chain recombines TRGV2 with TRGJP1. V shed 0 bases, J shed 6 bases, and the junction held 7 bases outside the gene matches. Germline CDR1 is EGSNGY and CDR2 is YDSYNSKV. This CDR3 comprises 15 residues.

This clone was counted only a few times. The rearrangement links TRGV8 to TRGJ1 or TRGJ2. The CDR3 consists of 15 residues. With V trimmed by 1 base and J by 4 bases, 10 bases remained unmatched. The germline V gene has CDR1 VENAVY and CDR2 YDSYNSRV. The CDR3 reads CATWDSWGKYYKKLF. CDR3 sequence (DNA): TGTGCCACCTGGGATAGCTGGGGCAAGTATTATAAGAAACTCTTT.

As regards this clone: A much larger clone lies one base from this, so it may be a read error. The chain employs TRGV10 and TRGJP1. TRGV10 is an ORF; its function is uncertain. The CDR3 has 15 amino acids. CDR3 region: CAAWDSPTTSWFKIF. CDR3 sequence (DNA): TGTGCTGCGTGGGATTCCCCTACCACTAGTTGGTTCAAGATATTT.

This clone was counted once. The chain combines TRGV10 with TRGJ1 or TRGJ2. TRGV10 has ORF status, its function being uncertain. V shed 8 bases and J 3 bases; nucleotides not matched to a gene: 14. The CDR3 has 15 residues. In DNA form, the CDR3 reads TGTGCTGCGTGGGCCCAAAGGGGGGCTTATTATAAGAAACTCTTT. This codes for CAAWAQRGAYYKKLF.

Remarks on this clone: It may be a read error: a sequence one base away is much more abundant. The same CDR3 also results from other DNA sequences found in this sample. Here the CDR3 DNA reads TGTGCCACCTGGGTAAATAGTAGCGATTGGATCAAGACGTTT. Residues: CATWVNSSDWIKTF. The chain has TRGV8 and TRGJP2. The CDR3 runs 14 residues. Germline V CDR1 and CDR2: VENAVY, YDSYNSRV.

The rearrangement uses TRGV10 and TRGJP2. TRGV10 is noted as an ORF with a role that remains uncertain. The CDR3 runs to 13 residues. Germline trimming cut 8 bases from V and 6 bases from J; bases unmatched to any gene: 7. The CDR3 reads CAAWDFCDWIKTF. DNA of the CDR3: TGTGCTGCGTGGGATTTTTGTGATTGGATCAAGACGTTT.

This chain connects TRGV2 to TRGJP1. The CDR3 spans 15 residues. V dropped 0 bases and J dropped 3; count of bases not matched to a gene: 4. CDR1 and CDR2 (germline): EGSNGY, YDSYNSKV. The chain's CDR3 is CATWDGRSTGWFKIF. CDR3 sequence (DNA): TGTGCCACCTGGGACGGGCGGTCCACTGGTTGGTTCAAGATATTT.

The V and J genes are TRGV3 and TRGJ1 or TRGJ2. Germline V gives CDR1 VTNTFY, CDR2 YDVSTARD (reference sequence). CDR3 length: 14 amino acids. V gave up 0 bases and J gave up 2 bases; unmatched junction bases: 4. DNA of the CDR3: TGTGCCACCTGGGACAGGCTTCATTATTATAAGAAACTCTTT. Protein sequence: CATWDRLHYYKKLF.

By share, this clone counts as large. The chain carries TRGV8 and TRGJP1. Germline V lookup: CDR1 VENAVY, CDR2 YDSYNSRV. The CDR3 is 15 amino acids. The V segment lost 3 bases and the J segment 0 bases; nucleotides outside the gene matches: 4. The CDR3 coding sequence is TGTGCCACCTGGGATCCGGATACCACTGGTTGGTTCAAGATATTT. Protein sequence: CATWDPDTTGWFKIF.

This clone turned up a few times. This chain uses TRGV2 with TRGJ1 or TRGJ2. The V segment lost 1 base and the J segment 15 bases; nucleotides outside the gene matches: 3. This CDR3 spans 9 amino acids. CDR1 is EGSNGY and CDR2 is YDSYNSKV in the germline V gene. CDR3 protein: CATWDGLLF. DNA of the CDR3: TGTGCCACCTGGGACGGTTTACTCTTT.

The chain carries TRGV11 and TRGJP2. TRGV11 is classed as an ORF, of uncertain function. With 8 bases clipped from V and 3 bases from J, the junction kept 3 bases outside the gene matches. This CDR3 comprises 13 residues. CDR3 sequence: CACWNGSDWIKTF. CDR3 DNA sequence: TGTGCCTGCTGGAATGGTAGTGATTGGATCAAGACGTTT.

Points on this clone: This sequence may be a read error, since a much larger clone differs from it by one base. Additional DNA sequences in this sample encode the identical CDR3. The J gene is TRGJP1, the V gene TRGV10. TRGV10 is given ORF status, its function remaining uncertain. The CDR3 has 14 amino acids. CDR3 region: CAAWDIKRRWFKIF. The CDR3 nucleotides read TGCGCTGCGTGGGATATCAAGAGACGTTGGTTCAAGATATTT.

About this clone itself: A much larger clone lies a single base off, so this may be a read error. CDR3 in DNA: TGTGCTGCGTGGGATTGGGCCACTGGTTGGTTCAAGATATTT. Amino acid sequence: CAAWDWATGWFKIF. The gene calls are TRGV10 and TRGJP1. TRGV10 belongs to the ORF category, with a function that is uncertain. The V segment lost 8 bases and the J segment 3 bases; nucleotides outside the gene matches: 7. The CDR3 spans 14 residues.

As concerns this clone: Sequence at one end of the junction differs from germline and may be a read error. V is TRGV2 and J is TRGJ1 or TRGJ2. The CDR3 length is 14 residues. CDR1 and CDR2 from the germline V gene are EGSNGY and YDSYNSKV. The CDR3 protein is CAAWDGLNYYKKLF. CDR3 sequence (DNA): TGTGCCGCCTGGGACGGCCTGAATTATTATAAGAAACTCTTT.

V usage is TRGV2 and J usage is TRGJ1 or TRGJ2. Looked up from germline, CDR1 is EGSNGY and CDR2 is YDSYNSKV. The CDR3 consists of 14 residues. With 1 base clipped from V and 2 bases from J, the junction kept 5 bases outside the gene matches. CDR3 sequence: CATWDGLDYYKKLF. The CDR3 DNA is TGTGCCACCTGGGACGGCCTAGATTATTATAAGAAACTCTTT.

In regard to this clone: A single base separates this from a much larger clone, so it may be a read error. Other nucleotide sequences in the sample specify the same CDR3. The chain has TRGV8 and TRGJP1. Per the germline V gene, CDR1 is VENAVY and CDR2 is YDSYNSRV. This CDR3 has 15 residues. CDR3 loop: CATWDSGSGGWFKIF. The DNA for the CDR3 is TGCGCCACCTGGGATAGTGGGTCAGGTGGTTGGTTCAAGATATTT.

In this sample, this clone is large. The same CDR3 arises from other DNA sequences in this sample as well. This rearrangement joins TRGV2 to TRGJP2. V gave up 1 base and J gave up 1 base; unmatched junction bases: 0. The CDR3 covers 14 residues. Germline CDR1 is EGSNGY and CDR2 is YDSYNSKV. The CDR3, as DNA: TGTGCCACCTGGGACGGTAGTAGTGATTGGATCAAGACGTTT. It specifies CATWDGSSDWIKTF.

A note on this clone: This may arise from a read error, as a much more abundant clone is one base away. The J gene is TRGJP1, the V gene TRGV8. Germline V gene lookup returns CDR1 VENAVY and CDR2 YDSYNSRV. This CDR3 spans 15 amino acids. As DNA, the CDR3 is TGTGCCACCTGGGATCGGTTGGCCACTGGTTGGTCCAAGATATTT. It codes for CATWDRLATGWSKIF.

This chain joins TRGV10 and TRGJP1. TRGV10 is treated as an ORF (open reading frame) with a function not yet certain. The CDR3 consists of 13 residues. V shed 8 bases, J shed 6 bases, and the junction held 7 bases outside the gene matches. The CDR3 sequence is CAAWGGAGWFKIF. The CDR3 DNA reads TGTGCTGCGTGGGGGGGAGCTGGTTGGTTCAAGATATTT.

To note about this clone: A read error is possible here, since a much larger clone lies one base away. This chain joins TRGV8 and TRGJP1. With 3 bases clipped from V and 3 bases from J, the junction kept 7 bases outside the gene matches. Per the germline V gene, CDR1 is VENAVY and CDR2 is YDSYNSRV. The CDR3 extends over 15 amino acids. The CDR3 protein is CATWDRSATGWFKIF. The CDR3 DNA is TGTGCCACCTGGGATCGGTCGGCCACTGGTTGGTTCAAGATATTT.

Only a few counts were recorded for this clone. The CDR3 DNA reads TGTGCCACCTGGGACAGGCCTTCGAATTATTATAAGAAACTCTTT. It yields the protein CATWDRPSNYYKKLF. The chain has TRGV3 and TRGJ1 or TRGJ2. Germline CDR1 is VTNTFY and CDR2 is YDVSTARD (reference sequence). The CDR3 consists of 15 residues. With 0 bases clipped from V and 0 bases from J, the junction kept 5 bases outside the gene matches.

In its sample, this clone is large. This CDR3 is also generated by other DNA sequences in the sample. The rearrangement links TRGV8 to TRGJP2. The length of the CDR3 is 14 residues. Trimming cost V 4 bases and J 10 bases; bases outside gene matches: 12. CDR1 and CDR2 from the germline V gene are VENAVY and YDSYNSRV. Written as DNA, the CDR3 is TGTGCCACCTGGGACCCGGAAGGGGGTTGGATCAAGACGTTT. Translating it yields CATWDPEGGWIKTF.